This TCR beta chain appears in the sequencing data of a study of human T cells and chemical hapten exposure. In the study overall: On approximately 2 cm by approximately 2 cm of upper inner arm skin, sensitization was performed with 2% DPC.

Time point meaning: pre-sensitization, week 0. Described treatment: therapeutic diphenylcyclopropenone sensitization with weekly scalp DPC. The CDR3 is made up of 14 amino acids. The germline V gene has CDR1 MDHEN and CDR2 SYDVKM. V was pared by 3 bases and J by 4 bases, with 11 bases between. Each CDR3 protein gets one entry after TCRdb re-called the RACE reads with MiXCR. The data show 100,000 to 150,000 distinct CDR3 sequences, approximately 15% seen once. The receptor was derived from a young woman with alopecia areata. Some clones in this sample may be carry-over from other donors' samples. Sequenced material: whole blood, taken in connection with sensitization to the hapten diphenylcyclopropenone (DPC). The V call is TRBV28, the J call TRBJ2-3; D not resolved. In DNA, the CDR3 is TGTGCCAGCAGTTTTTCAGACGGCGCAGATACGCAGTATTTT. This sequence encodes CASSFSDGADTQYF.